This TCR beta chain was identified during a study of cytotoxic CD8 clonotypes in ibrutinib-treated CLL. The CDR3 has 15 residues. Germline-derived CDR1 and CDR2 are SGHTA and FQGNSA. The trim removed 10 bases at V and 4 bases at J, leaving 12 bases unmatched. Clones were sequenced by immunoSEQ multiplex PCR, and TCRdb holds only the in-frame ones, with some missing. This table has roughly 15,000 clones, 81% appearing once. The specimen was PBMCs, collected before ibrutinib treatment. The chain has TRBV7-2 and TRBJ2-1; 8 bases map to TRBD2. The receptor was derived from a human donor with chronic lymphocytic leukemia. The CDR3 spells CATTLGAGEYNEQFF. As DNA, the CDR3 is TGTGCCACCACCCTGGGAGCGGGAGAGTACAATGAGCAGTTCTTC. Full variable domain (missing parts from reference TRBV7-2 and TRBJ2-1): GAGVSQSPSNKVTEKGKDVELRCDPISGHTALYWYRQSLGQGLEFLIYFQGNSAPDKSGLPSDRFSAERTGGSVSTLTIQRTQQEDSAVYLCATTLGAGEYNEQFFGPGTRLTVL.